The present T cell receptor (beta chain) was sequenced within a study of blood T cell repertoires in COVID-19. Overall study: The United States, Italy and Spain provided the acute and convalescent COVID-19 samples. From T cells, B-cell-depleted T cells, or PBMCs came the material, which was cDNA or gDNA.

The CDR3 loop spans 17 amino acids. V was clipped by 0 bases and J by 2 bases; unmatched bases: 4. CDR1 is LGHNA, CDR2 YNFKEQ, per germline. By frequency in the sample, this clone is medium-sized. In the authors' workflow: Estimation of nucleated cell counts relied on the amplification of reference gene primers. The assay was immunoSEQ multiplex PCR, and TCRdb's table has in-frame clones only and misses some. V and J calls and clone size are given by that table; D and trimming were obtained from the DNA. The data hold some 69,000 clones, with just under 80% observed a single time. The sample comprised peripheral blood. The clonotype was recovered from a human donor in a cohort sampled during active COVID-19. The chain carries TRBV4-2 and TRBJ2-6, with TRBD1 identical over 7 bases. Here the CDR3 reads CASSQESGGTGANVLTF. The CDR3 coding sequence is TGTGCCAGCAGCCAAGAGTCAGGGGGTACTGGGGCCAACGTCCTGACTTTC.